This T cell receptor beta chain was retrieved from a study of early T cells in non-severe SARS-CoV-2 infection. Across the whole study: The chains were unpaired, and the sequenced material was bulk RNA from unsorted whole blood.

The sample holds a few counts of this clonotype. Antigen specificity is unknown. TCRdb reprocessed the 5' RACE reads with MiXCR, giving one entry per CDR3 protein. This sample has roughly 28,000 distinct CDR3 sequences, with around 5.4% found just once. Findings and limits, study-wide: Private and CD4 specificities were missed by VDJdb matching, skewed to anti-spike CD8.

V shed 9 bases and J shed 7 bases, with 12 bases lying between them. Germline V gives CDR1 MNHEY, CDR2 SMNVEV (reference sequence). The CDR3 sequence is 11 residues long. This sequence joins TRBV27 and TRBJ2-5; tentatively, D is TRBD1 or TRBD2 (6 bases each). This TCR derives from an adult who was a healthcare worker with PCR-confirmed SARS-CoV-2 infection or an uninfected control (not recorded which). Input material: whole blood. CDR3 protein: CASKGGLTQYF. Here the CDR3 DNA reads TGTGCCAGTAAGGGGGGACTGACCCAGTACTTC.